These 6 T cell receptor beta chains share one sample of origin, sequenced in a study of T cell responses to AZD1222 COVID-19 vaccine. The method was immunoSEQ multiplex PCR; TCRdb's version includes in-frame clones alone and lacks a portion of them. The repertoire holds fewer than 180,000 clones, about 93% seen once, with 3.2% in the top ten. The sequencing used peripheral blood, collected 28 days after the second AZD1222 dose. The receptors were gathered from an adult who received the AZD1222 COVID-19 vaccine.

V gene TRBV27 combines with J gene TRBJ1-5; weak D call: TRBD1 (5 bases). Between the trimmed V and J ends, which lost 6 bases and 6 bases, there was a span of 15 bases. Germline V CDR1 and CDR2: MNHEY, SMNVEV (reference sequence). The CDR3 sequence is 14 residues long. CDR3 residues: CASRAGTGGQPQHF. Here the CDR3 DNA reads TGTGCCAGCAGAGCCGGGACCGGTGGTCAGCCCCAGCATTTT.

This rearrangement joins TRBV27 to TRBJ2-1; no clear D gene. Germline CDR1 and CDR2: MNHEY and SMNVEV (reference sequence). The V end lost 2 bases, the J end lost 4 bases, and 9 bases lay between the germline ends. There are 14 residues in the CDR3. The CDR3 DNA follows: TGTGCCAGCAGTTTAAGGGCAGAATACAATGAGCAGTTCTTC. This encodes CASSLRAEYNEQFF.

The chain links TRBV19 to TRBJ2-1, with D unclear. There are 15 residues in the CDR3. Looked up from germline, CDR1 is LNHDA and CDR2 is SQIVND (reference sequence). V was trimmed by 0 bases and J by 0 bases, leaving 6 bases between them. In DNA, the CDR3 is TGTGCCAGTAGTATAGACAGATTCTCCTACAATGAGCAGTTCTTC. Protein product: CASSIDRFSYNEQFF.

This rearrangement joins TRBV29-1 to TRBJ2-7, with 8 positions matching TRBD1. Germline assignment: CDR1 SQVTM and CDR2 ANQGSEA. The CDR3 spans 13 residues. The J segment lost 2 bases and the V segment lost 6 bases, leaving 6 bases of the junction unmatched. Written as DNA, the CDR3 is TGCAGCGTGCAACGACAGGGGACCTACGAGCAGTACTTC. The encoded protein is CSVQRQGTYEQYF.

The genes are TRBV11-2 and TRBJ2-1; D is unresolved. Germline CDR1 and CDR2: SGHAT and FQNNGV. The CDR3 consists of 15 residues. V lost 5 bases to trimming and J lost 3 bases, with 14 bases between them. The CDR3 DNA reads TGTGCCAGCAGCCCCCCCGACACAATCTACAATGAGCAGTTCTTC. It yields the protein CASSPPDTIYNEQFF.

V and J are TRBV2 and TRBJ2-7; D possibly corresponds to TRBD1 (6 bases). The CDR3 totals 20 residues. Germline lookup yields CDR1 SNHLY and CDR2 FYNNEI. Deletions cut 9 bases from V and 4 bases from J, with 37 bases between. The CDR3 spells CASTTSGQPGPSLGAYEQYF. The DNA for the CDR3 is TGTGCCAGTACTACCAGCGGACAGCCGGGACCCTCACTTGGGGCGTACGAGCAGTACTTC.